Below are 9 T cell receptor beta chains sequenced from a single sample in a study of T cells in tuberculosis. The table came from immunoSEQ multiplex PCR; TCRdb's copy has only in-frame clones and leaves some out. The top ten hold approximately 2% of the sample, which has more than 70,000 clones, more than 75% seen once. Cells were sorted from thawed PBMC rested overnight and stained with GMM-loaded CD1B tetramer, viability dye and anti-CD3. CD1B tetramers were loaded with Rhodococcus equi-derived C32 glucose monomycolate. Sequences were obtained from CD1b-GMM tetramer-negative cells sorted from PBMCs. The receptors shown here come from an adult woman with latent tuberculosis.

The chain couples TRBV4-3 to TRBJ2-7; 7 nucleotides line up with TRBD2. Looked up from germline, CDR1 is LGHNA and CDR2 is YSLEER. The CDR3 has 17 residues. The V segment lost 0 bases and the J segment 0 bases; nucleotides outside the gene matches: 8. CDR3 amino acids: CASSQDQASGNSYEQYV. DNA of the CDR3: TGCGCCAGCAGCCAAGATCAGGCTAGCGGCAACTCCTACGAGCAGTACGTC.

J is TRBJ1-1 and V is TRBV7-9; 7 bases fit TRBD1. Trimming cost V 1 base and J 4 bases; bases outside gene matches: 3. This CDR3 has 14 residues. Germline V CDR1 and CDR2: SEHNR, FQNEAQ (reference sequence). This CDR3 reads CASSLVRGVTEAFF. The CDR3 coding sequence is TGTGCCAGCAGCTTAGTCAGGGGGGTCACTGAAGCTTTCTTT. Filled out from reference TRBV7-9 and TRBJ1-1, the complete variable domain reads DTGVSQNPRHKITKRGQNVTFRCDPISEHNRLYWYRQTLGQGPEFLTYFQNEAQLEKSRLLSDRFSAERPKGSFSTLEIQRTEQGDSAMYLCASSLVRGVTEAFFGQGTRLTVV.

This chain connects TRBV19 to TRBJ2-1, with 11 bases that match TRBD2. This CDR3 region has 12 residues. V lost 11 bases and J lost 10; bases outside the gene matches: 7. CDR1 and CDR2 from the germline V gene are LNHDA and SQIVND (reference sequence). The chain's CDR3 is CAASGGIKEQFF. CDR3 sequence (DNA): TGTGCCGCTAGCGGGGGGATCAAGGAGCAGTTCTTC.

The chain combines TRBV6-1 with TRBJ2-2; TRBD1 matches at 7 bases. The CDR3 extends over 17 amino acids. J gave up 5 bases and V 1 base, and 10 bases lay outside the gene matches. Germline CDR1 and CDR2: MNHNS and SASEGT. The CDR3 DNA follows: TGTGCCAGCAGTGAAGATTTCGGGACAGCCCATACCGGGGAGCTGTTTTTT. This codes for CASSEDFGTAHTGELFF.

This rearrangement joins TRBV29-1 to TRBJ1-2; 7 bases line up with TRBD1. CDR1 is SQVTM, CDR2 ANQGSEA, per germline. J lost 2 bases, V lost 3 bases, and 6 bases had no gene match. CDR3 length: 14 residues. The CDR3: CSVDKGAGNYGYTF. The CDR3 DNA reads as TGCAGCGTTGATAAGGGGGCCGGGAACTATGGCTACACCTTC. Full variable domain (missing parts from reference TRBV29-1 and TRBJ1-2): SAVISQKPSRDICQRGTSLTIQCQVDSQVTMMFWYRQQPGQSLTLIATANQGSEATYESGFVIDKFPISRPNLTFSTLTVSNMSPEDSSIYLCSVDKGAGNYGYTFGSGTRLTVV.

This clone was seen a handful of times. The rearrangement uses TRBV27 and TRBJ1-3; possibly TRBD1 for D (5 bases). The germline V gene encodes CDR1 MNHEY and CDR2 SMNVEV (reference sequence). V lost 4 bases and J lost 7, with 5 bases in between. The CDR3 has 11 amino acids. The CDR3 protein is CASSSGNTIYF. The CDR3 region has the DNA TGTGCCAGCAGTTCAGGGAACACCATATATTTT.

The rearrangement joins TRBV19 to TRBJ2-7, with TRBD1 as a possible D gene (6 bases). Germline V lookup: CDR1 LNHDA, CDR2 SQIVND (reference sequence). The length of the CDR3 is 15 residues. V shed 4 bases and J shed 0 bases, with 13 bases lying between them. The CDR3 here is CASSTSPGHSYEQYF. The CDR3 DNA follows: TGTGCCAGTAGTACGTCTCCGGGACACTCCTACGAGCAGTACTTC.

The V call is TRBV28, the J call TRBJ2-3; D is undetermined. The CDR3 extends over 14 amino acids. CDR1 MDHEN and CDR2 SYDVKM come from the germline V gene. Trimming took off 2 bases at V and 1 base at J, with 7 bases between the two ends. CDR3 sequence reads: CASSLGRRTDTQYF. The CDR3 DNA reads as TGTGCCAGCAGTTTAGGGCGTCGCACAGATACGCAGTATTTT. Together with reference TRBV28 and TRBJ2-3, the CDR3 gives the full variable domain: DVKVTQSSRYLVKRTGEKVFLECVQDMDHENMFWYRQDPGLGLRLIYFSYDVKMKEKGDIPEGYSVSREKKERFSLILESASTNQTSMYLCASSLGRRTDTQYFGPGTRLTVL.

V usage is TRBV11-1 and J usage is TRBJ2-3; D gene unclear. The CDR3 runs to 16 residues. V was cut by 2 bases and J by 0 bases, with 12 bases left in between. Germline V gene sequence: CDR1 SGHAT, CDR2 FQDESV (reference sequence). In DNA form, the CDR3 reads TGTGCCAGCAGCTTACCGAAGGAGCGAAGCACAGATACGCAGTATTTT. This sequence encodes CASSLPKERSTDTQYF.